A single sample is the source of the 32 T cell receptor beta chains below, sequenced in a study of blood T cell repertoires in COVID-19. Assay used: immunoSEQ multiplex PCR; TCRdb lists only in-frame clones, some missing. Of some 150,000 clones in the sample, approximately 80% were seen once. Input material: PBMCs or T cells enriched from blood (not recorded which). Receptor source: a woman aged 18-30 years who had been exposed to COVID-19.

This clone was picked up a small number of times. The rearrangement uses TRBV6-5 and TRBJ1-1; D ambiguous. Germline assignment: CDR1 MNHEY and CDR2 SVGAGI. The CDR3 sequence is 14 residues long. V dropped 7 bases and J dropped 3 bases, with 15 bases sitting between them. CDR3 amino acids: CASTSRGKHTEAFF. CDR3 nucleotides: TGTGCCAGCACCTCGAGAGGGAAACACACTGAAGCTTTCTTT.

V usage is TRBV15 and J usage is TRBJ2-2, with D perhaps matching TRBD1 (6 bases). The CDR3 is 14 amino acids. V shed 3 bases and J shed 5 bases, with 10 bases lying between them. Germline V gene sequence: CDR1 LNHNV, CDR2 YYDKDF (reference sequence). CDR3 nucleotide sequence: TGTGCCACCAGCAGGGCAGGGGAAACCGGGGAGCTGTTTTTT. Amino acid sequence: CATSRAGETGELFF.

CDR3 in amino acids: CAISERGLAGRKFF. Written as DNA, the CDR3 is TGTGCCATCAGTGAGCGGGGACTAGCGGGACGGAAGTTCTTC. The genes are TRBV10-3 and TRBJ2-1, with 13 bases fitting TRBD2. J lost 14 bases, V lost 2 bases, and 6 bases had no gene match. CDR3 length: 14 residues. The V gene's germline CDR1 is ENHRY and CDR2 SYGVKD.

V is TRBV19 and J is TRBJ2-2, with D possibly TRBD2 on 5 matching bases. The CDR3 runs to 16 residues. The germline V and J ends were trimmed by 5 bases and 2 bases, with 15 bases remaining between them. Germline lookup yields CDR1 LNHDA and CDR2 SQIVND (reference sequence). The CDR3: CASSLYGGSNTGELFF. The CDR3, as DNA: TGTGCCAGTAGTCTTTATGGAGGCAGCAACACCGGGGAGCTGTTTTTT.

The J gene is TRBJ2-1, the V gene TRBV7-9; 8 bases map to TRBD1. The germline CDR1 and CDR2 sequences are SEHNR and FQNEAQ (reference sequence). CDR3 length: 15 residues. Trimming removed 5 bases from V and 2 bases from J; junction bases left unmatched: 5. In DNA form, the CDR3 reads TGTGCCAGCAGCCTAAGGACAGGGACCTACAATGAGCAGTTCTTC. It specifies CASSLRTGTYNEQFF.

This sequence joins TRBV19 and TRBJ1-1; D is possibly TRBD1 (6 bases). V was shortened by 7 bases and J by 0 bases, with 15 bases between the two germline ends. This CDR3 has 15 residues. CDR1 and CDR2 from the germline V gene are LNHDA and SQIVND (reference sequence). The CDR3 loop reads CASKSTGTLNTEAFF. The CDR3 nucleotides read TGTGCCAGTAAATCAACAGGGACCCTGAACACTGAAGCTTTCTTT.

The V gene is TRBV18, the J gene TRBJ1-2; 8 bases line up with TRBD1. Germline V lookup: CDR1 KGHSH, CDR2 LQKENI. V shed 6 bases and J 1 base; nucleotides not matched to a gene: 1. The CDR3 is 13 residues long. The CDR3 DNA reads as TGTGCCAGCTCTACAGGGGGTAACTATGGCTACACCTTC. This sequence encodes CASSTGGNYGYTF.

The chain recombines TRBV7-2 with TRBJ2-1; 7 nucleotides align to TRBD1. CDR3 length: 18 residues. Germline CDR1 is SGHTA and CDR2 is FQGNSA. Trimming at V came to 1 base and at J to 6 bases, leaving 15 bases not matched to a gene. In DNA form, the CDR3 reads TGTGCCAGCAGCTTAGACTTATCTTGGGGACAGAGCTTCAATGAGCAGTTCTTC. Translating it yields CASSLDLSWGQSFNEQFF.

This clone has a handful of counts. This sequence joins TRBV5-1 and TRBJ1-4, with D possibly matching TRBD1 (6 bases). V shed 4 bases and J shed 7 bases, with 17 bases lying between them. The CDR3 spans 15 residues. CDR1 is SGHRS, CDR2 YFSETQ, per germline. In nucleotides, the CDR3 is TGCGCCAGCAGCCCTTCGGACAGCCGGGGTGAAAAACTGTTTTTT. This translates into CASSPSDSRGEKLFF.

The V call is TRBV28, the J call TRBJ2-1; D unresolved. This CDR3 contains 12 residues. The V gene's germline CDR1 is MDHEN and CDR2 SYDVKM. V lost 5 bases to trimming and J lost 6 bases, with 8 bases between them. CDR3 bases: TGTGCCAGCAGTATGCCAGTCAATGAGCAGTTCTTC. Translating it yields CASSMPVNEQFF.

The rearrangement joins TRBV30 to TRBJ1-1, with 8 nucleotides matching TRBD1. The V gene end was trimmed by 2 bases and the J gene end by 5 bases; junction bases not matched to a gene: 7. The CDR3 sequence is 14 residues long. CDR1 GTSNPN and CDR2 SVGIG come from the germline V gene (reference sequence). This CDR3 is CAWSQGQVGTEAFF. The DNA for the CDR3 is TGTGCCTGGAGTCAGGGACAGGTGGGGACTGAAGCTTTCTTT.

This clone came up a few times. The chain employs TRBV5-4 and TRBJ1-6; 9 bases are a match to TRBD1. CDR3 size: 14 residues. Germline lookup yields CDR1 SGHNT and CDR2 YYREEE (reference sequence). V lost 2 bases and J lost 12; bases outside the gene matches: 6. As DNA, the CDR3 is TGTGCCAGCAGCTTAAACAGGGGGCGAGGACCCCTCCACTTT. Protein: CASSLNRGRGPLHF.

DNA for the CDR3: TGCAGCGTTCAGTACTCGGGCAGGAGGACTGAAGCTTTCTTT. Residues: CSVQYSGRRTEAFF. The V and J genes are TRBV29-1 and TRBJ1-1; D ambiguous. The V gene lost 5 bases and the J gene lost 5 bases, with 18 bases spanning the gap. There are 14 residues in the CDR3. Germline-derived CDR1 and CDR2 are SQVTM and ANQGSEA.

The chain combines TRBV30 with TRBJ2-7; D is uncertain. CDR3 length equals 12 residues. The germline CDR1 and CDR2 sequences are GTSNPN and SVGIG (reference sequence). The V end was cut by 3 bases, the J end by 1 base, with 7 bases between. CDR3 sequence (DNA): TGTGCCTGGAGCGTTCAGTCCTACGAGCAGTACTTC. This encodes CAWSVQSYEQYF.

The chain couples TRBV25-1 to TRBJ1-1; 7 nucleotides match TRBD1. V lost 5 bases to trimming and J lost 4 bases; unmatched junction nucleotides: 10. Per the germline V gene, CDR1 is MGHDK and CDR2 is SYGVNS. This CDR3 is 15 amino acids long. DNA of the CDR3: TGTGCCAGCAGTTCAGACAGGGTGTCTGGCACTGAAGCTTTCTTT. Translated, it gives CASSSDRVSGTEAFF. Using reference TRBV25-1 and TRBJ1-1 for the parts outside the CDR3, the full variable domain is EADIYQTPRYLVIGTGKKITLECSQTMGHDKMYWYQQDPGMELHLIHYSYGVNSTEKGDLSSESTVSRIRTEHFPLTLESARPSHTSQYLCASSSDRVSGTEAFFGQGTRLTVV.

The J gene is TRBJ2-6, the V gene TRBV21-1; the table calls TRBD2, which could not be checked here. TRBV21-1 constitutes a pseudogene. This CDR3 has 16 amino acids. The CDR3 region is CASRETSRAGANVLTF. The CDR3 coding sequence is TGTGCCAGCAGGGAGACTAGCCGGGCCGGGGCCAACGTCCTGACTTTC.

The rearrangement joins TRBV5-6 to TRBJ1-1; tentatively, D is TRBD1 (5 bases). V lost 0 bases to trimming and J lost 6 bases, with 12 bases between them. The CDR3 has 14 residues. CDR1 SGHDT and CDR2 YYEEEE come from the germline V gene. The CDR3 DNA reads TGTGCCAGCAGCTTGGCAGGGATCGGGTCTGAAGCTTTCTTT. This translates into CASSLAGIGSEAFF.

The chain links TRBV5-1 to TRBJ2-5, with TRBD2 as a possible D gene (5 bases). CDR1 is SGHRS, CDR2 YFSETQ, per germline. V dropped 0 bases and J dropped 5 bases, with 14 bases sitting between them. The CDR3 loop spans 15 amino acids. CDR3 in amino acids: CASSLVPSPGETQYF. CDR3 coding DNA: TGCGCCAGCAGCTTGGTTCCTAGCCCGGGGGAGACCCAGTACTTC.

The chain combines TRBV30 with TRBJ1-4; 9 positions match TRBD1. From germline, CDR1 is GTSNPN and CDR2 SVGIG (reference sequence). The J segment lost 7 bases and the V segment lost 3 bases, leaving 0 bases of the junction unmatched. The CDR3 runs 12 residues. In DNA, the CDR3 is TGTGCCTGGAGGGACAGGGGTGAAAAACTGTTTTTT. Protein product: CAWRDRGEKLFF.

The J gene is TRBJ2-3, the V gene TRBV2; D ambiguous. The CDR3 sequence is 16 residues long. Germline CDR1 and CDR2: SNHLY and FYNNEI. V lost 5 bases to trimming and J lost 2 bases, with 17 bases between them. Here the CDR3 reads CASSISNYTFTDTQYF. The CDR3, as DNA: TGTGCCAGCAGTATCTCGAACTATACTTTCACAGATACGCAGTATTTT.

This clone was seen ten or more times. This chain connects TRBV6-5 to TRBJ1-1; tentatively, D is TRBD1 (6 bases). CDR1 is MNHEY, CDR2 SVGAGI, per germline. The germline V and J ends were trimmed by 5 bases and 1 base, with 14 bases remaining between them. The CDR3 extends over 15 amino acids. The CDR3 coding sequence is TGTGCCAGCAGTCTATCCCGGACAGCGAACACTGAAGCTTTCTTT. This translates into CASSLSRTANTEAFF.

V is TRBV7-9 and J is TRBJ2-5; TRBD1 might be the D (6 bases). V lost 3 bases, J lost 2 bases, and 16 bases lay in between. The germline gives CDR1 SEHNR, CDR2 FQNEAQ (reference sequence). This CDR3 spans 16 amino acids. This CDR3 is CASSLGAPKGQETQYF. Written as DNA, the CDR3 is TGTGCCAGCAGCTTGGGGGCTCCCAAGGGGCAAGAGACCCAGTACTTC.

J is TRBJ1-1 and V is TRBV5-1; 8 bases are shared with TRBD1. The V gene's germline CDR1 is SGHRS and CDR2 YFSETQ. The J segment lost 5 bases and the V segment lost 4 bases, leaving 7 bases of the junction unmatched. This CDR3 region has 14 residues. CDR3 nucleotide sequence: TGCGCCAGCAGCGGACAGGGCGTTGGGACTGAAGCTTTCTTT. It specifies CASSGQGVGTEAFF.

This chain uses TRBV5-5 with TRBJ2-1, with 11 bases identical to TRBD2. The CDR3 extends over 17 amino acids. V was pared by 6 bases and J by 4 bases, with 12 bases of the junction left unmatched. Per the germline V gene, CDR1 is SGHKS and CDR2 is YYEKEE (reference sequence). This CDR3 is CASTGTSGQVNYNEQFF. The CDR3 DNA is TGTGCCAGCACGGGGACTAGCGGCCAAGTAAATTACAATGAGCAGTTCTTC.

This clone was detected only once. This chain uses TRBV5-1 with TRBJ2-1; TRBD2 matches 8 bases. V was clipped by 4 bases and J by 2 bases; unmatched bases: 5. The CDR3 is made up of 15 amino acids. Germline V gene sequence: CDR1 SGHRS, CDR2 YFSETQ. The CDR3 loop is CASSRGRYPYNEQFF. CDR3 nucleotides: TGCGCCAGCAGCCGCGGGAGGTACCCCTACAATGAGCAGTTCTTC. Filled out from reference TRBV5-1 and TRBJ2-1, the complete variable domain reads KAGVTQTPRYLIKTRGQQVTLSCSPISGHRSVSWYQQTPGQGLQFLFEYFSETQRNKGNFPGRFSGRQFSNSRSEMNVSTLELGDSALYLCASSRGRYPYNEQFFGPGTRLTVL.

The V and J genes are TRBV7-2 and TRBJ1-1, with a possible D match to TRBD1 (6 bases). The CDR3 spans 15 residues. V lost 1 base and J lost 5, with 14 bases in between. Germline CDR1 is SGHTA and CDR2 is FQGNSA. CDR3 loop: CASSLGGLVGTEAFF. In DNA, the CDR3 is TGTGCCAGCAGCTTAGGGGGGCTGGTTGGGACTGAAGCTTTCTTT.

CDR3 in amino acids: CASSLQGPSREQYF. CDR3 coding DNA: TGTGCCAGCAGCCTACAGGGACCGAGTCGCGAGCAGTACTTC. The genes are TRBV6-5 and TRBJ2-7; a possible D gene is TRBD1 (6 bases). The CDR3 runs to 14 residues. V was cut by 6 bases and J by 6 bases, with 18 bases left in between. CDR1 and CDR2 from the germline V gene are MNHEY and SVGAGI.

The rearrangement joins TRBV24-1 to TRBJ2-2; 8 nucleotides match TRBD1. V gave up 5 bases and J gave up 4 bases; unmatched junction bases: 2. This CDR3 spans 14 amino acids. The germline CDR1 and CDR2 sequences are KGHDR and SFDVKD. The CDR3 bases are TGTGCCACCAGTGCGACAGGGGCCACCGGGGAGCTGTTTTTT. It yields the protein CATSATGATGELFF.

This chain links TRBV9 with TRBJ2-3; 7 positions agree with TRBD1. This CDR3 is 15 amino acids long. With V trimmed by 3 bases and J by 5 bases, 9 bases remained unmatched. Germline assignment: CDR1 SGDLS and CDR2 YYNGEE. The DNA for the CDR3 is TGTGCCAGCAGCGCACCTGACAGGGCTGGAGATACGCAGTATTTT. Amino acid sequence: CASSAPDRAGDTQYF.

This clone occurred a few times. This sequence joins TRBV5-4 and TRBJ1-2; perhaps TRBD1 as D (5 bases). Germline V gene data show CDR1 as SGHNT and CDR2 as YYREEE (reference sequence). Between the trimmed V and J ends, which lost 2 bases and 0 bases, there was a span of 11 bases. The CDR3 is 15 residues long. The CDR3 DNA sequence: TGTGCCAGCAGCTTAGGTGAGACAGCTAACTATGGCTACACCTTC. Encoded protein: CASSLGETANYGYTF.

The V call is TRBV30, the J call TRBJ2-2; TRBD2 might be the D (6 bases). This CDR3 is 15 amino acids long. Germline loops: CDR1 GTSNPN, CDR2 SVGIG (reference sequence). V was shortened by 1 base and J by 6 bases, with 15 bases between the two germline ends. The CDR3 DNA reads TGTGCCTGGAGTGACGGGACTCGCGGGTCCGGGGAGCTGTTTTTT. It yields the protein CAWSDGTRGSGELFF.

The sample holds a few counts of this clone. The CDR3 nucleotides are TGTGCCAGCAGTCGGACTAGCGGGAGCTCCTACAATGAGCAGTTCTTC. It encodes CASSRTSGSSYNEQFF. This sequence joins TRBV2 and TRBJ2-1; 13 nucleotides agree with TRBD2. Germline values: CDR1 SNHLY, CDR2 FYNNEI. This CDR3 contains 16 residues. The V segment lost 5 bases and the J segment 0 bases; nucleotides outside the gene matches: 1. The whole variable domain, remainder taken from reference TRBV2 and TRBJ2-1, is EPEVTQTPSHQVTQMGQEVILRCVPISNHLYFYWYRQILGQKVEFLVSFYNNEISEKSEIFDDQFSVERPDGSNFTLKIRSTKLEDSAMYFCASSRTSGSSYNEQFFGPGTRLTVL.